This T cell receptor (beta chain) stems from a study of Graves' ophthalmopathy and Graves' hyperthyroidism. Study overall: Researchers classed hyperthyroidism as stable given no ophthalmopathy within 18 months of follow-up.

RNA transcripts provided the template for amplifying TCR beta CDR3 regions. First-round RT-PCR used HTBI primers; second-round multiplex PCR followed. TCRdb independently ran MiXCR on the multiplex PCR reads; one entry per CDR3 protein. The data hold around 1,000,000 distinct CDR3 sequences, with less than 45% observed a single time. Overall study results and limits: Using 13 signatures, a model distinguished ophthalmopathy from stable hyperthyroidism, reaching around 90% sensitivity and approximately 82% specificity. The study's model predicted ophthalmopathy progression at 65% to 71% sensitivity and about 72% specificity. Thyroid clonotypes that were expanded above 0.001 frequency mostly also appeared in blood.

The germline gives CDR1 SQVTM, CDR2 ANQGSEA. V lost 7 bases to trimming and J lost 4 bases; unmatched junction nucleotides: 11. The CDR3 is 14 amino acids. Regarding this clonotype: The antigen is not known.

The TCR sequence derives from an adult man with Graves' hyperthyroidism. Specimen: peripheral blood or thyroid tissue (not recorded which). The chain combines TRBV29-1 with TRBJ1-1, with TRBD1 matching 8 bases. The CDR3: CSGGAGGWSTEAFF. In DNA form, the CDR3 reads TGCAGCGGGGGGGCAGGGGGCTGGAGCACTGAAGCTTTCTTT.